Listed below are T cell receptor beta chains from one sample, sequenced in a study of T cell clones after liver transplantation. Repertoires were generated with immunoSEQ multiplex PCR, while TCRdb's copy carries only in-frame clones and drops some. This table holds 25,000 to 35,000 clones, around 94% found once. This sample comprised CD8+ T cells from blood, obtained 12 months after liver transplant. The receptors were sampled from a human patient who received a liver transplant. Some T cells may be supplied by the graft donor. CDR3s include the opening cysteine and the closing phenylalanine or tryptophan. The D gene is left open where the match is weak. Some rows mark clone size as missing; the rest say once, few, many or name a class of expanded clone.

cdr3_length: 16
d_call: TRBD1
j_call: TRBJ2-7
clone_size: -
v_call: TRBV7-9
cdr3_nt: TGTGCCAGCAGCTTAGAGGCAGGGGGTCGCCCCTACGAGCAGTACTTC
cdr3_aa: CASSLEAGGRPYEQYF

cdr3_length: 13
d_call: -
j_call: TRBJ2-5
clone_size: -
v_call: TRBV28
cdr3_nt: TGTGCCAGCAGTTTGTTTAGTCTAGAGACCCAGTACTTC
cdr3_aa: CASSLFSLETQYF

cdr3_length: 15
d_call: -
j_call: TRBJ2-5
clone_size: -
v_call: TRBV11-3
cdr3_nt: TGTGCCAGCAGCTTAGATTCCCGGACCATTTCTGCCCAGTACTTC
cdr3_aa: CASSLDSRTISAQYF

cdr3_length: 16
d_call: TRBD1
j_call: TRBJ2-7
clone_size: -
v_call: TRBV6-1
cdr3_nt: TGTGCCAGCAGTGGCCACCCGACAGGGGGACTCTACGAGCAGTACTTC
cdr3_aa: CASSGHPTGGLYEQYF

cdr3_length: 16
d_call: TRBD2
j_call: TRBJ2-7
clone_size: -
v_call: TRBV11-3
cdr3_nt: TGTGCCAGCAGCGCCGGGACTAGCGGGAGGGCCTACGAGCAGTACTTC
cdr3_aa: CASSAGTSGRAYEQYF

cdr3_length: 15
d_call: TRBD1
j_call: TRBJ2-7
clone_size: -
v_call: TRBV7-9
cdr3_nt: TGTGCCAGCAGCTATCCCGGTAACAGGGGAAACGAGCAGTACTTC
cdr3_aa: CASSYPGNRGNEQYF

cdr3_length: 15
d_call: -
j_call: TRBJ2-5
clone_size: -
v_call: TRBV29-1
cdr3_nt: TGCAGCGTTGAAGATGGTGACAAGATGGTAGAGACCCAGTACTTC
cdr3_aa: CSVEDGDKMVETQYF

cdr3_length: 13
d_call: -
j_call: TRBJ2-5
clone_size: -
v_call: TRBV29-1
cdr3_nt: TGCAGCGTTAAAAATTCGGGTGGGGAGACCCAGTACTTC
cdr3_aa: CSVKNSGGETQYF

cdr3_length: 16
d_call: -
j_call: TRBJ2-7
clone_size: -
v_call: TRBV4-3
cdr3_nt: TGCGCCAGCAGCCAAGATCACAGGCCGAGCTCCTACGAGCAGTACTTC
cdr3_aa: CASSQDHRPSSYEQYF

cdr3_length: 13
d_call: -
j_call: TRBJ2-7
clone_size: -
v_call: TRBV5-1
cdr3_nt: TGCGCCAGCAGCTTCGGACAGTTCTACGAGCAGTACTTC
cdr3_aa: CASSFGQFYEQYF

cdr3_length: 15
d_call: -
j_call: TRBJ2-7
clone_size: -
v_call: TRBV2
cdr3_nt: TGTGCCAGCAGTGAATCCCGGGACGCCGCCTACGAGCAGTACTTC
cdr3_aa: CASSESRDAAYEQYF

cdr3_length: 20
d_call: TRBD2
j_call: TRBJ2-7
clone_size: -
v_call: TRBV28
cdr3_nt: TGTGCCAGCACCCTGGGACCGAGTGGGGGGGACCTAGCGGGAGTGAGCGAGCAGTACTTC
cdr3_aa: CASTLGPSGGDLAGVSEQYF

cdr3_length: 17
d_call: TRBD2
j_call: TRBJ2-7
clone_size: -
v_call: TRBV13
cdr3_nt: TGTGCCAGCAGCCCAGGACTAGCGGGAGGACATACCTACGAGCAGTACTTC
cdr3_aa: CASSPGLAGGHTYEQYF

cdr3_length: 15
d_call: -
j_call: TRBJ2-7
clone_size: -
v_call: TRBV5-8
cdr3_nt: TGTGCCAGCAGTCACGGCGTATGGGAGACAAACGAGCAGTACTTC
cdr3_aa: CASSHGVWETNEQYF

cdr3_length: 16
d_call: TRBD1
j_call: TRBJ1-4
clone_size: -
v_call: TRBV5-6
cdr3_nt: TGTGCCAGCAGCTGGGGGGTGACAGGGCTCGCGGAAAAACTGTTTTTT
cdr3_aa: CASSWGVTGLAEKLFF

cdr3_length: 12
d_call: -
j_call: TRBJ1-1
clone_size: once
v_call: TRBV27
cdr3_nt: TGTGCCAGCGGACCACCAAACACTGAAGCTTTCTTT
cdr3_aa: CASGPPNTEAFF

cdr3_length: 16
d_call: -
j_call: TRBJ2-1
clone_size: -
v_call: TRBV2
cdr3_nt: TGTGCCAGCAGTGGGGTCGTGACTAGGGTCGATAATGAGCAGTTCTTC
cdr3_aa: CASSGVVTRVDNEQFF

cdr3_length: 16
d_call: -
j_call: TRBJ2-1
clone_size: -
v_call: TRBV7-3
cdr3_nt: TGTGCCAGCAGCTTAACGATAGGAAATGTATACAATGAGCAGTTCTTC
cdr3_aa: CASSLTIGNVYNEQFF

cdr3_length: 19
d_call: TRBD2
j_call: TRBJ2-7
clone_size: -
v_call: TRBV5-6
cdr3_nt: TGTGCCAGCAGCTTGAAGATGGGAGGGCTAGCGGCGGACTCCTACGAGCAGTACTTC
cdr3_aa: CASSLKMGGLAADSYEQYF

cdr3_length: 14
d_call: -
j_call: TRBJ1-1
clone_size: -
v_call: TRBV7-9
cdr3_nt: TGTGCCAGCAGCGCGGAGAAGTCGTACACTGAAGCTTTCTTT
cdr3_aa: CASSAEKSYTEAFF

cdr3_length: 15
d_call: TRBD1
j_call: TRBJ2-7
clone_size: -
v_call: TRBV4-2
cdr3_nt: TGTGCCAGCAGCCAAGACGGGACAGGGGGATACGAGCAGTACTTC
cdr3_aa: CASSQDGTGGYEQYF

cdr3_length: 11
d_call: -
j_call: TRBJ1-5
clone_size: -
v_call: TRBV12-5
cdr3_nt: TGTGCTAGTGGTTTATCTCAGCCCCAGCATTTT
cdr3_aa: CASGLSQPQHF

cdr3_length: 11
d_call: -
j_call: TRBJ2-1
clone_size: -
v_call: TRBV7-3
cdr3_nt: TGTGCCAGCAGCTCAAACAATGAGCAGTTCTTC
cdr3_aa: CASSSNNEQFF

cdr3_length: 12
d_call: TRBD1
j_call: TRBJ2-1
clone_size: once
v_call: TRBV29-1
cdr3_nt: TGCAGCGCGGACAGGGGAGACAATGAGCAGTTCTTC
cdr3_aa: CSADRGDNEQFF

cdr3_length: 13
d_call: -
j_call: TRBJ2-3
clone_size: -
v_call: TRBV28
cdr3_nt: TGTGCCAGCAGTACCTCAGGGGCAGATACGCAGTATTTT
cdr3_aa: CASSTSGADTQYF

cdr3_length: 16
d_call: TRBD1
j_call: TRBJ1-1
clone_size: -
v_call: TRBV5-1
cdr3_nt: TGCGCCAGCAGCCTCGGACAGGGGAGGCCTAACACTGAAGCTTTCTTT
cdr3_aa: CASSLGQGRPNTEAFF

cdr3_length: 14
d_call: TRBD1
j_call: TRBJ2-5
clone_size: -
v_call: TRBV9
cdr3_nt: TGTGCCAGCAGCGTCGGGACAGTCCAAGAGACCCAGTACTTC
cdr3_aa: CASSVGTVQETQYF

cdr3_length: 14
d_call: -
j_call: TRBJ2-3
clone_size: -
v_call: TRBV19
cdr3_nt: TGTGCCAGTACCGAGAGGTGGAGCACAGATACGCAGTATTTT
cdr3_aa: CASTERWSTDTQYF

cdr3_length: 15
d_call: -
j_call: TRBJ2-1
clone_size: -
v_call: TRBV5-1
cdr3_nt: TGCGCCAGCAGCTTGGAAGGGACCTCCTACAATGAGCAGTTCTTC
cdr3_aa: CASSLEGTSYNEQFF